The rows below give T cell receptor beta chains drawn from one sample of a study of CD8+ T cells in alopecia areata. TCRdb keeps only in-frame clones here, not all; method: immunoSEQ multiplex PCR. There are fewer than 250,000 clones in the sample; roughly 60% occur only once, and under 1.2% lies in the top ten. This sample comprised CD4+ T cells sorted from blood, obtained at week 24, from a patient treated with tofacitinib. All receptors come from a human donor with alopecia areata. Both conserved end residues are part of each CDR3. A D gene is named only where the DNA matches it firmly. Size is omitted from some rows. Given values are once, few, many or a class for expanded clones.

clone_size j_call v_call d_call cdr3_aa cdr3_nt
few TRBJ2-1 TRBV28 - CASMETPLLFF TGTGCCAGCATGGAGACCCCTTTGTTGTTCTTC
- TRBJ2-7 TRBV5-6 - CASSWRGLSSYEQYF TGTGCCAGCAGCTGGCGGGGTCTCTCGTCCTACGAGCAGTACTTC
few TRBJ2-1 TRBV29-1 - CSVYVTGWNEQFF TGCAGCGTTTATGTGACAGGTTGGAATGAGCAGTTCTTC
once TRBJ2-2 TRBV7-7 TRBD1 CASSPGTGNTGELFF TGTGCCAGCAGCCCGGGGACAGGGAACACCGGGGAGCTGTTTTTT
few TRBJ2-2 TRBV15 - CATSRDGPGNTGELFF TGTGCCACCAGCAGAGATGGTCCGGGAAACACCGGGGAGCTGTTTTTT
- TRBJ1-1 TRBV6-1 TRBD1 CASSAGTESSEAFF TGTGCCAGCAGCGCCGGGACAGAGTCTTCCGAAGCTTTCTTT
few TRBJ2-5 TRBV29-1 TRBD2 CSVVAGGQETQYF TGCAGCGTTGTTGCGGGGGGGCAGGAGACCCAGTACTTC
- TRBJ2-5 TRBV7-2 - CASSLNTGIQETQYF TGTGCCAGCAGCTTAAATACCGGAATCCAAGAGACCCAGTACTTC
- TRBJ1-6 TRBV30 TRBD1 CAWSVGQGNSPLHF TGTGCCTGGAGCGTGGGACAGGGTAATTCACCCCTCCACTTT
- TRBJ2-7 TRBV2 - CASSEGSSYEQYF TGTGCCAGCAGCGAGGGGAGCTCCTACGAGCAGTACTTC
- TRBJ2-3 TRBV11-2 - CASSLGRTDTQYF TGTGCCAGCAGCTTAGGCCGCACAGATACGCAGTATTTT
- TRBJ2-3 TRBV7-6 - CASSLTGSDTQYF TGTGCCAGCAGCTTAACTGGGTCAGATACGCAGTATTTT
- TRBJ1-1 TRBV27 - CASRPGVNTEAFF TGTGCCAGCAGACCAGGGGTGAACACTGAAGCTTTCTTT
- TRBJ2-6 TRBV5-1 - CASSLAGTPSGANVLTF TGCGCCAGCAGCTTGGCTGGGACACCCTCTGGGGCCAACGTCCTGACTTTC
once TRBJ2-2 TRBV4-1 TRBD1 CASSQDPGQGYGELFF TGCGCCAGCAGCCAAGATCCAGGACAGGGGTACGGGGAGCTGTTTTTT
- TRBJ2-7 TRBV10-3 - CAISDEGRIIREQYF TGTGCCATCAGTGATGAGGGACGGATCATTAGGGAGCAGTACTTC
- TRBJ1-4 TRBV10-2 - CASSRDLGNEKLFF TGCGCCAGCAGTAGGGACTTGGGAAATGAAAAACTGTTTTTT
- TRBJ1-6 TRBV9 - CASSASQGWNSPLHF TGTGCCAGCAGCGCTAGCCAAGGGTGGAATTCACCCCTCCACTTT
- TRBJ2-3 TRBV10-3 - CAIRGGSTDTQYF TGTGCCATCAGAGGGGGGAGCACAGATACGCAGTATTTT
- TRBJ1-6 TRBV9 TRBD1 CASSVTGVNSPLHF TGTGCCAGCAGCGTGACAGGGGTTAATTCACCCCTCCACTTT
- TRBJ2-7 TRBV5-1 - CASSSGPPTAEQYF TGCGCCAGCAGCTCTGGACCTCCTACTGCCGAGCAGTACTTC
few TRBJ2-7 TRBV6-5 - CASTSRYEQYF TGTGCCAGCACTTCCCGATACGAGCAGTACTTC
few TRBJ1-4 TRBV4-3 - CASSRRHARYNEKLFF TGCGCCAGCAGCCGACGACACGCTCGATATAATGAAAAACTGTTTTTT
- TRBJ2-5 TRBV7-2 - CASSGLLGETQYF TGTGCCAGCAGCGGACTCCTGGGAGAGACCCAGTACTTC
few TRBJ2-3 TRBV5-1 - CASRLQTRLEGTDTQYF TGCGCCAGCAGACTACAAACCCGACTAGAAGGAACAGATACGCAGTATTTT
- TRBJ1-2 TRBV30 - CAWTPGTPRGYTF TGTGCCTGGACCCCCGGGACGCCAAGGGGCTACACCTTC
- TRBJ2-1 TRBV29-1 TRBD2 CSARREGHEQFF TGCAGCGCCCGGAGGGAGGGGCATGAGCAGTTCTTC
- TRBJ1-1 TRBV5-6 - CASSGLLNTEAFF TGTGCCAGCAGCGGGCTACTGAACACTGAAGCTTTCTTT
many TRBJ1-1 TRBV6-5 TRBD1 CASSYRGQGHGTEAFF TGTGCCAGCAGTTACCGAGGACAGGGCCACGGAACTGAAGCTTTCTTT
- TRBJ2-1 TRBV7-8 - CASSSRLNNEQFF TGTGCCAGCAGCTCAAGACTAAACAATGAGCAGTTCTTC
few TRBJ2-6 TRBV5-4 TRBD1 CASSLLGRGLGANVLTF TGTGCCAGCAGCTTGTTAGGCAGGGGGCTTGGGGCCAACGTCCTGACTTTC
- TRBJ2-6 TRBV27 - CASSSLTSGANVLTF TGTGCCAGCAGTTCACTCACCTCTGGGGCCAACGTCCTGACTTTC
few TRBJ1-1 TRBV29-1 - CSALPRQGVSNTEAFF TGCAGCGCTCTCCCCAGGCAGGGTGTATCGAACACTGAAGCTTTCTTT
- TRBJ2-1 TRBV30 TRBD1 CAWSVRPGQGHSYNEQFF TGTGCCTGGAGTGTCCGCCCGGGACAGGGTCACTCCTACAATGAGCAGTTCTTC
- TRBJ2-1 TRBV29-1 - CSVDGFQRAAYNEQFF TGCAGCGTTGATGGTTTTCAGCGGGCGGCCTACAATGAGCAGTTCTTC
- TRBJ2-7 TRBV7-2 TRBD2 CASSFRGGGALGFQYEQYF TGTGCCAGCAGCTTCCGTGGCGGGGGGGCCCTTGGGTTCCAATACGAGCAGTACTTC
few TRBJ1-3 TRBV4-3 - CANHGAGLFSGNTIYF TGCGCGAATCACGGGGCGGGCCTCTTCTCTGGAAACACCATATATTTT
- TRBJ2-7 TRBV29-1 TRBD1 CSVGATGATREQYF TGCAGCGTTGGGGCGACAGGGGCAACGAGAGAGCAGTACTTC
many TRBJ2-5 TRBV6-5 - CASSFGTTLETQYF TGTGCCAGCAGTTTTGGGACAACGCTGGAGACCCAGTACTTC
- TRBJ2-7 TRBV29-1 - CSVEDHSREQYF TGCAGCGTTGAAGATCACAGCCGCGAGCAGTACTTC
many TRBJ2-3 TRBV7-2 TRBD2 CASSLVGRTDTQYF TGTGCCAGCAGCTTAGTCGGGAGGACAGATACGCAGTATTTT
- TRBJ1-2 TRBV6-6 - CASSPPGVKGYTF TGTGCCAGCAGTCCCCCCGGGGTTAAGGGCTACACCTTC
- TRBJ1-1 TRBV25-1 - CASSDYSTEAFF TGTGCCAGCAGTGACTATAGCACTGAAGCTTTCTTT
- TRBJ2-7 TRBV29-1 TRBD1 CSVEVMGQGYSYEQYF TGCAGCGTTGAAGTAATGGGACAGGGGTATTCCTACGAGCAGTACTTC
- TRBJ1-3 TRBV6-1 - CASSESAGSGNTIYF TGTGCCAGCAGTGAATCGGCAGGGTCGGGAAACACCATATATTTT
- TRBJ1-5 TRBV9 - CASSQDGYSNQPQHF TGTGCCAGCAGCCAGGACGGATATAGCAATCAGCCCCAGCATTTT
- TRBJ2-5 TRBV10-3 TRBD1 CAISSQGAGQETQYF TGTGCCATCAGCTCCCAGGGGGCAGGACAAGAGACCCAGTACTTC
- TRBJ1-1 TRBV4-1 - CASSQEQFSGVTEAFF TGCGCCAGCAGCCAAGAGCAGTTCTCTGGAGTCACTGAAGCTTTCTTT
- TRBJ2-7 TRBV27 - CASTDYGGTDEQYF TGTGCCAGCACGGATTACGGAGGGACGGACGAGCAGTACTTC
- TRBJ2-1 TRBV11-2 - CASSLVPASNEQFF TGTGCCAGCAGCTTAGTTCCAGCTTCCAATGAGCAGTTCTTC
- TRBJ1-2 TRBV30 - CAGAGPADGYTF TGTGCCGGAGCGGGACCGGCGGATGGCTACACCTTC
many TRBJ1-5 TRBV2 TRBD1 CASRGDRGVQGPQHF TGTGCCAGCAGGGGCGACAGGGGGGTGCAAGGGCCCCAGCATTTT
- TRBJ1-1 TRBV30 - CAWSSLMDEAFF TGTGCCTGGAGTTCTCTCATGGATGAAGCTTTCTTT
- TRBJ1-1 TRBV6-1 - CASRRQVGDTEAFF TGTGCCAGCAGAAGACAGGTTGGGGACACTGAAGCTTTCTTT
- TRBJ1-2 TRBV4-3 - CASSQENRGGGYTF TGCGCCAGCAGCCAAGAGAATCGGGGCGGAGGCTACACCTTC